This TCR beta chain was identified in a study of cytomegalovirus exposure and HLA in healthy donors. Overall study findings and caveats: An analysis done earlier found most TCR beta V segments productive about 87% or about 30% of the time.

Comment on this clone: Its antigen is undetermined.

The study ran its PCR with 60 Vbeta and 13 Jbeta primers. Profiling relied on immunoSEQ multiplex PCR, and the TCRdb table lists in-frame clones only, not all of them. The sample contains about 150,000 clones, around 80% of which appear only once. The CDR3 contains 11 residues. Germline lookup yields CDR1 SGHAT and CDR2 FQNNGV. The V gene lost 2 bases and the J gene lost 5 bases, with 4 bases spanning the gap. The clonotype comes from a male donor in good health and CMV-seronegative. This chain links TRBV11-2 with TRBJ2-7; D gene unclear. The sequenced sample consisted of PBMCs. The CDR3 sequence is CASSLRDEQYF. CDR3 in DNA: TGTGCCAGCAGCTTAAGAGACGAGCAGTACTTC.